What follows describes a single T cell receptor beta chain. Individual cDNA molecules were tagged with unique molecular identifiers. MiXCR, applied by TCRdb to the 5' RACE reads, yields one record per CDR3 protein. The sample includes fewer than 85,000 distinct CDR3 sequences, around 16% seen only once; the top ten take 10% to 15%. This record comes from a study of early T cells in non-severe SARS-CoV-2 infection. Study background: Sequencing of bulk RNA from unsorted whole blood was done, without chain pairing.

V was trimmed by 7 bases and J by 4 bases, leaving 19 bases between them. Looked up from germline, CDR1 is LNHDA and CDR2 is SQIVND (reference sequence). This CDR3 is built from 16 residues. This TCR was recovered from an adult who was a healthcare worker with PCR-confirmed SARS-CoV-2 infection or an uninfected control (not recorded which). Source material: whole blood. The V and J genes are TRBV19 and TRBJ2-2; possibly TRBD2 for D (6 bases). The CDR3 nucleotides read TGTGCCAGTACCCTAGTGGCTAGCGCAGGCACCGGGGAGCTGTTTTTT. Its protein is CASTLVASAGTGELFF.